This entry concerns a single T cell receptor beta chain. Antigen: not known. This specimen belongs to a study of T cell responses to AZD1222 COVID-19 vaccine. The data were produced by immunoSEQ multiplex PCR, yet TCRdb's version contains in-frame clones alone and is incomplete. This specimen shows about 140,000 clones; the ten leading clones hold 2% to 2.5%. Study observations and caveats: Clonal diversity was possibly underestimated; the donors were predominantly white British and more often female. Breadth and depth of Spike-specific TCRs rose after two AZD1222 doses. Only after the peak T cell response were repertoires sampled. A reported finding is that nearly half of spike-specific TCRs target unmutated variant regions.

The TCR originated in an adult in good health. The sequencing input was peripheral blood.

This CDR3 is CASNKEGAGGTRYGYTF. In DNA, the CDR3 is TGCGCCAGCAACAAAGAAGGAGCAGGGGGCACTAGGTATGGCTACACCTTC. V gene TRBV4-1 combines with J gene TRBJ1-2; 8 bases are shared with TRBD1. Germline-derived CDR1 and CDR2 are MGHRA and YSYEKL. V lost 7 bases to trimming and J lost 5 bases; unmatched junction nucleotides: 18. The CDR3 runs 17 residues.